A selection of T cell receptor beta chains follows, all from one sample in a study of T cells in Graves' hyperthyroidism and ophthalmopathy. TCRdb analysed the multiplex PCR reads with MiXCR anew, one entry per CDR3 protein. The sample carries some 740,000 distinct CDR3 sequences, about 15% recorded once. What was sequenced was blood. The receptors come from a woman younger than 35 with Graves' hyperthyroidism. The CDR3 runs from the conserved cysteine through the conserved F or W. Fields, in order: D gene, V gene, clone size, J gene, CDR3 protein, CDR3 DNA. The D gene is left open where the match is weak. Only part of the rows carry a size: once, few, many, or a class if the clone is expanded.

-	TRBV19	many	TRBJ2-7	CASSIDLGTLGDYEQYF	TGTGCCAGTAGTATAGATCTAGGGACACTCGGAGACTACGAGCAGTACTTC
-	TRBV12-5	many	TRBJ2-3	CASGLHRTSTDTQYF	TGTGCTAGTGGCCTCCACAGGACGAGCACAGATACGCAGTATTTT
-	TRBV5-1	-	TRBJ2-2	CASRWGGSNTGELFF	TGCGCCAGCCGCTGGGGCGGGTCGAACACCGGGGAGCTGTTTTTT
-	TRBV2	many	TRBJ2-7	CASSMLAGSYEQYF	TGTGCCAGTAGCATGCTGGCAGGGTCCTACGAGCAGTACTTC
-	TRBV24-1	-	TRBJ1-3	CATRILDITEGNTIYF	TGTGCCACCCGCATACTCGACATCACGGAGGGAAACACCATATATTTT
-	TRBV18	few	TRBJ2-3	CASSPLQIADTQYF	TGTGCCAGCTCACCTCTTCAAATAGCAGATACGCAGTATTTT
TRBD1	TRBV12-3/TRBV12-4	many	TRBJ1-5	CASSQRTGLSAQPQHF	TGTGCCAGCAGTCAACGGACAGGGCTTAGCGCCCAGCCCCAGCATTTT
TRBD2	TRBV7-9	-	TRBJ2-7	CASSLVAGLSAYEQYF	TGTGCCAGCAGCCTAGTAGCGGGGCTTTCTGCCTACGAGCAGTACTTC
TRBD1	TRBV24-1	few	TRBJ2-2	CATSNRDRDIGELFF	TGTGCCACCTCAAACCGGGACAGGGATATCGGGGAGCTGTTTTTT
-	TRBV5-8	many	TRBJ1-1	CASSFGPSTEAFF	TGTGCCAGCAGCTTCGGGCCCTCCACTGAAGCTTTCTTT
TRBD1	TRBV7-2	many	TRBJ1-1	CASSLVGQGTEAFF	TGTGCCAGCAGCTTAGTTGGACAGGGAACTGAAGCTTTCTTT
-	TRBV24-1	-	TRBJ1-2	CATSDTGGGSYGYTF	TGTGCCACCAGTGATACCGGGGGGGGCAGCTATGGCTACACCTTC
-	TRBV7-2	many	TRBJ2-3	CASRSRSLGADTQYF	TGTGCCAGCAGGTCCCGTTCTTTGGGGGCAGATACGCAGTATTTT
-	TRBV20-1	-	TRBJ2-1	CSASPFSSYNEQFF	TGCAGTGCTAGCCCCTTCAGCTCCTACAATGAGCAGTTCTTC
-	TRBV11-2	many	TRBJ1-1	CASSFYVTEAFF	TGTGCCAGCAGCTTCTACGTTACTGAAGCTTTCTTT
TRBD2	TRBV14	-	TRBJ2-2	CASSQDTAGGANGELFF	TGTGCCAGCAGCCAAGATACGGCGGGAGGTGCAAACGGGGAGCTGTTTTTT
-	TRBV29-1	few	TRBJ2-3	CSVEQGFSTDTQYF	TGCAGCGTTGAACAGGGTTTCTCCACAGATACGCAGTATTTT
TRBD2	TRBV27	many	TRBJ2-1	CASSIAGGPLEQFF	TGTGCCAGCAGTATAGCGGGAGGGCCTCTGGAGCAGTTCTTC
TRBD2	TRBV24-1	-	TRBJ2-7	CATSESGTRVRKQYF	TGTGCCACCAGTGAATCCGGGACTAGGGTACGAAAGCAGTACTTC
-	TRBV15	few	TRBJ1-6	CATAGSGRINSPLHF	TGTGCCACGGCAGGCTCAGGGCGGATAAATTCACCCCTCCACTTT
-	TRBV12-3/TRBV12-4	many	TRBJ1-2	CASSAGGYGYTF	TGTGCCAGCAGCGCCGGGGGCTATGGCTACACCTTC
-	TRBV20-1	-	TRBJ1-4	CSARDLGRGEKLFF	TGCAGTGCTAGAGATTTAGGCAGGGGCGAAAAACTGTTTTTT
TRBD1	TRBV18	many	TRBJ2-7	CASSWTGGPYEQYF	TGTGCCAGCTCATGGACAGGGGGCCCCTACGAGCAGTACTTC
-	TRBV15	-	TRBJ1-2	CATSIKTATNYGYTF	TGTGCCACCAGCATTAAGACAGCGACTAACTATGGCTACACCTTC
-	TRBV28	many	TRBJ2-1	CASSLGWREQFF	TGTGCCAGCAGTTTAGGGTGGCGTGAGCAGTTCTTC
-	TRBV4-1	-	TRBJ1-2	CASSPSGNLNYGYTF	TGCGCCAGCAGCCCGTCCGGGAACCTTAACTATGGCTACACCTTC
TRBD1	TRBV27	-	TRBJ2-1	CASSLGTGYYNEQFF	TGTGCCAGCAGTTTAGGGACAGGGTATTACAATGAGCAGTTCTTC
-	TRBV29-1	-	TRBJ2-1	CSVVMAERYNEQFF	TGCAGCGTTGTTATGGCGGAGCGCTACAATGAGCAGTTCTTC
-	TRBV19	-	TRBJ1-3	CASSTGDTDGNTIYF	TGTGCCAGTAGTACCGGGGACACCGATGGAAACACCATATATTTT
-	TRBV6-1	-	TRBJ2-1	CASSEVGVDQFF	TGTGCCAGCAGTGAAGTGGGGGTCGACCAGTTCTTC
-	TRBV12-3/TRBV12-4	few	TRBJ1-6	CATEDPRRGVGSPLHF	TGTGCCACCGAGGATCCCCGTCGGGGTGTAGGTTCACCCCTCCACTTT
-	TRBV3-1	few	TRBJ2-7	CASSQEWGSYEQYF	TGTGCCAGCAGCCAAGAATGGGGCAGTTACGAGCAGTACTTC
-	TRBV20-1	-	TRBJ2-3	CSARGYRGGGSHLPDTQYF	TGCAGTGCTAGAGGATATCGGGGCGGAGGGAGCCACCTCCCAGATACGCAGTATTTT
-	TRBV7-8	-	TRBJ2-2	CASSLEVPFDTLNTGELFF	TGTGCCAGCAGCTTAGAGGTCCCCTTCGATACTTTGAACACCGGGGAGCTGTTTTTT
TRBD1	TRBV6-1	many	TRBJ1-1	CASSNWDRGGNTEAFF	TGTGCCAGCAGCAATTGGGACAGGGGGGGAAACACTGAAGCTTTCTTT
TRBD2	TRBV28	many	TRBJ2-1	CASSPSGISYNEQFF	TGTGCCAGCAGCCCTAGCGGGATCTCCTACAATGAGCAGTTCTTC
TRBD1	TRBV19	many	TRBJ1-5	CASSIEDRGRRQPQHF	TGTGCCAGTAGTATAGAGGACAGGGGGCGACGTCAGCCCCAGCATTTT
-	TRBV4-1	many	TRBJ1-1	CASSQRGGNTEAFF	TGCGCCAGCAGCCAAAGGGGGGGGAACACTGAAGCTTTCTTT
-	TRBV10-3	-	TRBJ2-2	CASIYHAVFVGCFAGELFF	TGTGCCTCTATATATCACGCAGTTTTTGTAGGGTGTTTCGCCGGGGAGCTGTTTTTT
-	TRBV28	many	TRBJ2-5	CASSFREAVGEETQYF	TGTGCCAGCAGTTTCAGGGAGGCAGTCGGAGAGGAGACCCAGTACTTC
-	TRBV6-1	-	TRBJ1-6	CASSGIFGSPLHF	TGTGCCAGCAGTGGGATTTTTGGATCACCCCTCCACTTT
-	TRBV29-1	few	TRBJ2-1	CSVQEGEQFF	TGCAGCGTCCAAGAGGGTGAGCAGTTCTTC
-	TRBV6-1	many	TRBJ1-1	CASTGQRTTEAFF	TGTGCCAGCACCGGACAGAGGACAACTGAAGCTTTCTTT
-	TRBV20-1	few	TRBJ2-7	CSAREKAITYEQYF	TGCAGTGCTAGAGAGAAAGCCATCACCTACGAGCAGTACTTC
TRBD1	TRBV14	many	TRBJ2-1	CASRDRRGNEQFF	TGTGCCAGCCGGGACAGAAGGGGCAATGAGCAGTTCTTC
TRBD2	TRBV19	-	TRBJ2-7	CASSMLAGGPLEQYF	TGTGCCAGTAGTATGTTGGCGGGAGGCCCTCTCGAGCAGTACTTC
-	TRBV30	many	TRBJ1-5	CAWAGRNNQPQHF	TGTGCCTGGGCCGGACGGAACAATCAGCCCCAGCATTTT
TRBD1	TRBV27	many	TRBJ2-1	CASRPAGTVYNEQFF	TGTGCCAGCAGACCCGCCGGGACAGTGTACAATGAGCAGTTCTTC
-	TRBV18	few	TRBJ1-1	CASSPSRDMNTEAFF	TGTGCCAGCTCACCAAGTCGAGATATGAACACTGAAGCTTTCTTT
-	TRBV30	few	TRBJ2-1	CAWKVFRGRNEQFF	TGTGCCTGGAAGGTCTTCCGGGGCCGCAATGAGCAGTTCTTC
TRBD2	TRBV11-2	many	TRBJ2-7	CASRAGGWRSSYEQYF	TGTGCCAGCCGAGCCGGGGGGTGGAGGAGCTCCTACGAGCAGTACTTC
-	TRBV5-1	-	TRBJ2-7	CASSLEPRERSYEQYF	TGCGCCAGCAGCTTGGAACCCCGGGAGCGCTCCTACGAGCAGTACTTC
-	TRBV12-3/TRBV12-4	many	TRBJ1-1	CASSFWNTEAFF	TGTGCCAGCAGTTTCTGGAACACTGAAGCTTTCTTT
-	TRBV20-1	few	TRBJ1-2	CSAPDDHNYGYTF	TGCAGTGCTCCGGACGACCATAACTATGGCTACACCTTC
-	TRBV28	many	TRBJ1-5	CASRVPGGRNQPQHF	TGTGCCAGCAGGGTCCCTGGGGGAAGGAATCAGCCCCAGCATTTT